This is a list of T cell receptor beta chains from one sample in a study of CD8+CD57+ T cells in acquired aplastic anemia. TCRdb redid the calling of the reads with MiXCR, one entry per CDR3 protein. The sample records approximately 170,000 distinct CDR3 sequences, less than 60% being singletons. Sequenced sample: sorted CD4+, CD8+, or CD8+CD57+ T cells (not recorded which) from PBMCs. The receptor source for this set is a human donor with aplastic anemia. CDR3s include the opening cysteine and the closing phenylalanine or tryptophan. A D gene is named only where the DNA matches it firmly. The size entry is marked missing in some rows and otherwise reads once, few, many or a size class.

abundance	v_gene	len	j_gene	d_gene	CDR3nt	CDR3aa
-	TRBV20-1	12	TRBJ2-7	TRBD2	TGCAGTGCTAAGGGGACTATCTACGAGCAGTACTTC	CSAKGTIYEQYF
-	TRBV25-1	16	TRBJ1-4	TRBD1	TGTGCCAGCAGTGAATTCAGGGGGACGGACAATGAAAAACTGTTTTTT	CASSEFRGTDNEKLFF
many	TRBV4-1	16	TRBJ1-1	TRBD1	TGCGCCAGCAGCCAACCAACTACAGGGGGCAGGACTGAAGCTTTCTTT	CASSQPTTGGRTEAFF
many	TRBV19	16	TRBJ1-2	-	TGTGCCAGTAGTGTCCCTAAGGGGGGTAGAGACTATGGCTACACCTTC	CASSVPKGGRDYGYTF
-	TRBV19	12	TRBJ2-5	-	TGTGCCGCGGGCGAGGAGCAAGAGACCCAGTACTTC	CAAGEEQETQYF
-	TRBV19	15	TRBJ2-1	TRBD2	TGTGCCAGTACCCCCCGAGCGGGGGAGTACAATGAGCAGTTCTTC	CASTPRAGEYNEQFF
few	TRBV6-2/TRBV6-3	18	TRBJ2-3	-	TGTGCCAGCAGGTACACTGGGCCCAGAGGGGGGGAGGCAGATACGCAGTATTTT	CASRYTGPRGGEADTQYF
many	TRBV4-2	12	TRBJ2-1	-	TGTGCCAGCAGCCAATTTATCGATGAGCAGTTCTTC	CASSQFIDEQFF
-	TRBV10-3	14	TRBJ1-1	TRBD1	TGTGCCATCAGTACCCGGACAGGGTACACTGAAGCTTTCTTT	CAISTRTGYTEAFF
-	TRBV12-5	13	TRBJ1-3	TRBD1	TGTGCTAGTGGTACAGGGGTCGGAAACACCATATATTTT	CASGTGVGNTIYF
many	TRBV6-2/TRBV6-3	14	TRBJ1-5	TRBD1	TGTGCCAGCAGTTACGGACAGGGTCTTCAGCCCCAGCATTTT	CASSYGQGLQPQHF
-	TRBV2	15	TRBJ1-6	-	TGTGCCACCCGGACAGAGAGCTCCTATAATTCACCCCTCCACTTT	CATRTESSYNSPLHF
-	TRBV7-9	13	TRBJ1-1	-	TGTGCCAGCAGCTTATTCTCCGACACTGAAGCTTTCTTT	CASSLFSDTEAFF
-	TRBV10-3	15	TRBJ2-2	-	TGTGCCATCAGTGAGGGAGCGGTGGCGACCGGGGAGCTGTTTTTT	CAISEGAVATGELFF
-	TRBV2	12	TRBJ2-1	-	TGTGCCAGCAGTGATAGGGGAGGAGAGCAGTTCTTC	CASSDRGGEQFF
many	TRBV3-1	13	TRBJ1-5	-	TGTGCCAGCAGCCAAGGGTTCAATCAGCCCCAGCATTTT	CASSQGFNQPQHF
many	TRBV20-1	15	TRBJ2-1	TRBD2	TGCAGTGCTAGATCTAGCGGGAGGGCCTACAATGAGCAGTTCTTC	CSARSSGRAYNEQFF
-	TRBV10-2	15	TRBJ2-7	-	TGCGCCAGCAGTGCCGCAGGTAGAAGCTCCTACGAGCAGTACTTC	CASSAAGRSSYEQYF
once	TRBV29-1	13	TRBJ1-1	-	TGCAGCGTGCCGGGAGCCGGTGGGACTGAAGCTTTCTTT	CSVPGAGGTEAFF
-	TRBV2	15	TRBJ2-5	TRBD2	TGTGCCAGCAGAGGGACTAGCGGGGGACAAGAGACCCAGTACTTC	CASRGTSGGQETQYF
few	TRBV10-3	15	TRBJ2-7	TRBD1	TGTGCCATCAGTGACCGGGACAGGTTGACCTACGAGCAGTACTTC	CAISDRDRLTYEQYF
-	TRBV28	13	TRBJ1-1	-	TGTGCCTCAACGAATCCGGGACCTAGTAAAGCTTTCTTT	CASTNPGPSKAFF
few	TRBV15	15	TRBJ1-1	-	TGTGCCACCAGCAGAGATAAGGAGGGCTACACTGAAGCTTTCTTT	CATSRDKEGYTEAFF
many	TRBV20-1	13	TRBJ2-3	-	TGCAGTGCTAGCGATTACTTCACAGATACGCAGTATTTT	CSASDYFTDTQYF
-	TRBV11-2	14	TRBJ2-3	-	TGTGCCAGCAGCTTAGATTCTGGTCCAGATACGCAGTATTTT	CASSLDSGPDTQYF
-	TRBV11-1	18	TRBJ2-2	TRBD2	TGTGCCAGCAGCTTAGGACTAGCGGCTATACAGAACACCGGGGAGCTGTTTTTT	CASSLGLAAIQNTGELFF
many	TRBV14	14	TRBJ1-1	-	TGTGCCAGCAGCCAAAACTCCCCGAACACTGAAGCTTTCTTT	CASSQNSPNTEAFF
many	TRBV25-1	17	TRBJ2-3	-	TGTGCCAGCAGTGAGACAACATCTAGCCCCCGAGGAGATACGCAGTATTTT	CASSETTSSPRGDTQYF
many	TRBV20-1	15	TRBJ1-1	TRBD1	TGCAGTGCTAGAGTCCTACAGGGGCTGAACACTGAAGCTTTCTTT	CSARVLQGLNTEAFF
few	TRBV10-3	14	TRBJ2-5	-	TGTGCCATCAGTGAGTTGGCCAGACAAGAGACCCAGTACTTC	CAISELARQETQYF
-	TRBV6-5	13	TRBJ1-1	TRBD1	TGTGCCAGCACTTCAGGGGGGAGGACTGAAGCTTTCTTT	CASTSGGRTEAFF
-	TRBV10-3	11	TRBJ1-5	-	TGTGCCATCAGTGGGGGGGAGACCCAGCATTTT	CAISGGETQHF
many	TRBV19	16	TRBJ1-2	TRBD1	TGTGCCAGTAGTACCTGGGACAGGGCGAAGAACTATGGCTACACCTTC	CASSTWDRAKNYGYTF
many	TRBV6-1	15	TRBJ1-2	TRBD1	TGTGCCAGCAGTCCTCGACAGGGGGATGTTCGGGGCTACACCTTC	CASSPRQGDVRGYTF
-	TRBV7-2	15	TRBJ2-2	-	TGTGCCAGCATCCGCCCGGACAAACTCACCGGGGAGCTGTTTTTT	CASIRPDKLTGELFF
many	TRBV25-1	16	TRBJ1-4	TRBD1	TGTGCCAGCAGCCATGAGGGGGCGAGGGCTAATGAAAAACTGTTTTTT	CASSHEGARANEKLFF
many	TRBV5-4	14	TRBJ1-1	-	TGTGCCAGCAGCCCCAACCCTTTGGGCACTGAAGCTTTCTTT	CASSPNPLGTEAFF
-	TRBV7-2	13	TRBJ2-7	-	TGTGCCAGCATCGCTGGGGGTTTCAACGAGCAGTACTTC	CASIAGGFNEQYF
-	TRBV5-5	14	TRBJ2-1	TRBD2	TGTGCCAGCAAACTAGCGGGAAGATACAATGAGCAGTTCTTC	CASKLAGRYNEQFF
-	TRBV10-2	15	TRBJ2-7	TRBD1	TGCGCCAGCAGTACCGGGACAGGGGGTTCCTACGAGCAGTACTTC	CASSTGTGGSYEQYF
-	TRBV7-3	10	TRBJ2-3	-	TGTGCCAGCGGCACAGATACGCAGTATTTT	CASGTDTQYF
many	TRBV29-1	12	TRBJ2-3	-	TGCAGCGTCGGGACCAGCACAGATACGCAGTATTTT	CSVGTSTDTQYF
many	TRBV12-3/TRBV12-4	12	TRBJ1-1	-	TGTGCCAGCATTCGGACAGCCACTGAAGCTTTCTTT	CASIRTATEAFF
few	TRBV10-3	13	TRBJ2-7	-	TGTGCCATCGGAGGAGAATCAACCTACGAGCAGTACTTC	CAIGGESTYEQYF
once	TRBV7-6	16	TRBJ2-7	-	TGTGCCAGCAGCTTAGCTGCCGGGCCGAAATATTACGAGCAGTACTTC	CASSLAAGPKYYEQYF
many	TRBV25-1	13	TRBJ2-1	-	TGTGCCAGCAGTGACTACGGCAGCAATGAGCAGTTCTTC	CASSDYGSNEQFF
medium-sized	TRBV10-2	12	TRBJ1-2	-	TGCGCCAGCATGAAAGACAGCTATGGCTACACCTTC	CASMKDSYGYTF
many	TRBV11-2	16	TRBJ2-2	-	TGTGCCAGCAGCGTTCAATCCGGCGCGAACACCGGGGAGCTGTTTTTT	CASSVQSGANTGELFF
-	TRBV10-3	15	TRBJ2-7	-	TGTGCCATCAGTCAAGGGGGGGCGGATAGTTACGAGCAGTACTTC	CAISQGGADSYEQYF
many	TRBV6-1	15	TRBJ1-6	TRBD1	TGTGCCAGCAGTGCCAAGACAGGGGCCCCATCACCCCTCCACTTT	CASSAKTGAPSPLHF
many	TRBV7-3	15	TRBJ2-2	-	TGTGCCAGCAGCCCGACAGGGCTCGGGGGCGGGGAGCTGTTTTTT	CASSPTGLGGGELFF
-	TRBV11-1	15	TRBJ2-1	TRBD2	TGTGCCAGCAGCCTTAGACTAGCGGGGGCAAATGAGCAGTTCTTC	CASSLRLAGANEQFF
-	TRBV3-1	14	TRBJ1-5	-	TGCGCCAGCAGCCAAGATCACAGGGTACAGCCCCAGCATTTT	CASSQDHRVQPQHF
-	TRBV19	13	TRBJ1-1	-	TGTGCCAGTAGTATAAGATCGGGGCATGAAGCTTTCTTT	CASSIRSGHEAFF
-	TRBV10-2	12	TRBJ1-1	-	TGCGCCAGCAGTGAGCTGAACACTGAAGCTTTCTTT	CASSELNTEAFF
-	TRBV19	15	TRBJ1-1	-	TGTGCCAGTAGTATAGCCGGGACTCTGAACACTGAAGCTTTCTTT	CASSIAGTLNTEAFF
-	TRBV5-1	17	TRBJ2-1	TRBD2	TGCGCCAGCAGCACGGGCAGGGTAATGAGCGGGAGTTATGAGCAGTCCTTC	CASSTGRVMSGSYEQSF